The 21 T cell receptor beta chains below come from one sample, sequenced in a study of shared clonotypes between healthy human individuals. Only in-frame clones appear in the TCRdb table, and some are missing; sequencing was by immunoSEQ multiplex PCR. Here the sample spans around 1.6 million clones, approximately 98% being singletons. Sequencing was performed on naive CD4+ T cells sorted from blood. Described subset: CD45RA+ positively selected. The receptors originated from a man younger than 45 in good health.

J is TRBJ1-5 and V is TRBV5-5; D uncertain. The CDR3 has 18 residues. The V gene's germline CDR1 is SGHKS and CDR2 YYEKEE (reference sequence). V was trimmed by 0 bases and J by 0 bases, leaving 16 bases between them. CDR3 residues: CASSLEVRGPLSNQPQHF. In DNA form, the CDR3 reads TGTGCCAGCAGCTTGGAAGTCCGAGGCCCACTTAGCAATCAGCCCCAGCATTTT.

The rearrangement uses TRBV14 and TRBJ2-3, with 7 nucleotides matching TRBD2. CDR1 and CDR2 (germline): SGHDN, FVKESK. V trimming: 3 bases; J trimming: 6 bases; junction bases outside the gene matches: 9. This CDR3 has 15 residues. In nucleotides, the CDR3 is TGTGCCAGCAGCCAGGGACTATCCACCTGGGATACGCAGTATTTT. It is translated as CASSQGLSTWDTQYF.

Concerning this clone: Other DNA sequences from this sample encode an identical CDR3 as well. The gene calls are TRBV18 and TRBJ2-5; D unresolved. The CDR3 has 13 residues. Germline CDR1 and CDR2: KGHSH and LQKENI. Trimming cost V 1 base and J 2 bases, with 5 bases left between them. The CDR3 here is CASSPLPQETQYF. The CDR3 DNA follows: TGTGCCAGCTCACCACTTCCTCAAGAGACCCAGTACTTC.

V is TRBV2 and J is TRBJ2-2, with D possibly TRBD1 on 6 matching bases. Germline values: CDR1 SNHLY, CDR2 FYNNEI. The CDR3 runs to 14 residues. V dropped 7 bases and J dropped 5 bases, with 14 bases sitting between them. The CDR3 spells CASTLTGPTGELFF. The DNA for the CDR3 is TGTGCCAGCACCCTCACAGGGCCTACCGGGGAGCTGTTTTTT.

This clone has a single count. The rearrangement joins TRBV18 to TRBJ1-1; D might be TRBD1 (5 bases). Germline CDR1 is KGHSH and CDR2 is LQKENI. Trimming removed 0 bases from V and 8 bases from J, with 16 bases in between. This CDR3 is built from 15 residues. CDR3 coding DNA: TGTGCCAGCTCACCACCGAGCCCAGGGCGTCGAGAAGCTTTCTTT. Its translation: CASSPPSPGRREAFF.

This CDR3 reads CASSRHGGNYGYTF. CDR3 coding DNA: TGTGCCAGCAGCCGACACGGCGGAAACTATGGCTACACCTTC. V is TRBV28 and J is TRBJ1-2; no clear D. V was clipped by 6 bases and J by 2 bases, with 13 bases between them. Germline V gives CDR1 MDHEN, CDR2 SYDVKM. The CDR3 extends over 14 amino acids.

The J gene is TRBJ2-2, the V gene TRBV9; D gene ambiguous. Germline V gene lookup returns CDR1 SGDLS and CDR2 YYNGEE. The CDR3 runs 13 residues. V lost 2 bases, J lost 7 bases, and 9 bases lay in between. The CDR3 region is CASSVPGLGELFF. The DNA of the CDR3 is TGTGCCAGCAGCGTGCCCGGTCTCGGGGAGCTGTTTTTT. The variable domain in full, completed from reference TRBV9 and TRBJ2-2, reads DSGVTQTPKHLITATGQRVTLRCSPRSGDLSVYWYQQSLDQGLQFLIQYYNGEERAKGNILERFSAQQFPDLHSELNLSSLELGDSALYFCASSVPGLGELFFGEGSRLTVL.

The rearrangement links TRBV2 to TRBJ2-1; 9 positions agree with TRBD2. The CDR3 is 14 amino acids. The trim removed 6 bases at V and 6 bases at J, leaving 6 bases unmatched. In germline, CDR1 is SNHLY, CDR2 FYNNEI. CDR3 in amino acids: CASRWREGINEQFF. The CDR3, as DNA: TGTGCCAGCAGATGGCGGGAGGGGATCAATGAGCAGTTCTTC.

V usage is TRBV2 and J usage is TRBJ1-5; D is perhaps TRBD1 (5 bases). The V end lost 7 bases, the J end lost 1 base, and 14 bases lay between the germline ends. CDR3 length: 15 amino acids. Germline loops: CDR1 SNHLY, CDR2 FYNNEI. The CDR3 region is CASTPAGRSNQPQHF. The CDR3 DNA reads TGTGCCAGCACCCCGGCGGGACGGAGCAATCAGCCCCAGCATTTT.

This sequence joins TRBV10-2 and TRBJ2-5, with D uncertain. Germline CDR1 is WSHSY and CDR2 is SAAADI. Trimming shortened V by 8 bases and J by 3 bases, and 16 bases separated the two germline ends. The CDR3 covers 14 residues. The CDR3 nucleotides read TGCGCCAGCCTTTATACCGGTGGAGAAGAGACCCAGTACTTC. The encoded protein is CASLYTGGEETQYF.

V gene TRBV15 combines with J gene TRBJ2-1; D is possibly TRBD2 (6 bases). The germline V gene encodes CDR1 LNHNV and CDR2 YYDKDF (reference sequence). Trimming removed 2 bases at V and 8 bases at J, with 16 bases between. This CDR3 spans 15 amino acids. The CDR3 is CATSRLRRELDEQFF. CDR3 sequence (DNA): TGTGCCACCAGCAGACTCAGGAGGGAGCTGGATGAGCAGTTCTTC.

In the case of this clone: This sample also contains other DNA sequences that code for the same CDR3. The rearrangement links TRBV18 to TRBJ2-5, with D uncertain. Germline V lookup: CDR1 KGHSH, CDR2 LQKENI. The CDR3 runs 13 residues. Trimming left V 3 bases short and J 1 base short, with 6 bases between. The CDR3, as DNA: TGTGCCAGCTCACCGATTCCCCAAGAGACCCAGTACTTC. It translates to CASSPIPQETQYF.

The chain recombines TRBV2 with TRBJ2-7; the match to TRBD2 covers 10 bases. Germline CDR1 and CDR2: SNHLY and FYNNEI. The CDR3 sequence is 13 residues long. Germline trimming cut 9 bases from V and 2 bases from J; bases unmatched to any gene: 4. The CDR3 region is CASTSGRAYEQYF. CDR3 DNA: TGTGCCAGTACCAGCGGGAGGGCCTACGAGCAGTACTTC.

The chain employs TRBV2 and TRBJ2-2, with 12 bases fitting TRBD2. The CDR3 loop spans 15 amino acids. V lost 5 bases, J lost 6 bases, and 4 bases stayed unmatched. Germline CDR1 SNHLY, CDR2 FYNNEI. DNA for the CDR3: TGTGCCAGCAGTCGGACTAGCGGGGTCTCCGGGGAGCTGTTTTTT. This sequence encodes CASSRTSGVSGELFF.

About this clone: The sample has other DNA sequences that encode this CDR3 too. The V and J genes are TRBV7-8 and TRBJ2-1; no firm D call. The CDR3 is made up of 13 amino acids. V was trimmed by 1 base and J by 6 bases, leaving 7 bases between them. CDR1 is SGHVS and CDR2 is FQNEAQ in the germline V gene. The CDR3 coding sequence is TGTGCCAGCAGCTTAGTACGTGGCAATGAGCAGTTCTTC. Residues: CASSLVRGNEQFF.

The genes are TRBV7-3 and TRBJ2-1, with D possibly matching TRBD1 (6 bases). CDR3 length: 15 amino acids. Deletions cut 6 bases from V and 4 bases from J, with 16 bases between. Germline loops: CDR1 SGHTA, CDR2 FQGTGA. The CDR3 here is CASSRGPGEYNEQFF. The CDR3, as DNA: TGTGCCAGCAGTCGAGGGCCAGGGGAATACAATGAGCAGTTCTTC.

On this clone: Other DNA variants within this sample encode the same CDR3. This rearrangement joins TRBV29-1 to TRBJ2-3; the D is unclear. This CDR3 has 13 residues. Between the trimmed V and J ends, which lost 3 bases and 1 base, there was a span of 8 bases. Germline CDR1 SQVTM, CDR2 ANQGSEA. The CDR3 spells CSVEASGTDTQYF. CDR3 bases: TGCAGCGTTGAGGCTAGTGGCACAGATACGCAGTATTTT.

This chain links TRBV5-6 with TRBJ1-1; D unclear. The CDR3 length is 13 residues. Trimming removed 4 bases at V and 0 bases at J, with 7 bases between. Germline CDR1 and CDR2: SGHDT and YYEEEE. The CDR3 here is CASSPPVNTEAFF. CDR3 in DNA: TGTGCCAGCAGCCCCCCTGTGAACACTGAAGCTTTCTTT.

The rearrangement joins TRBV30 to TRBJ1-4; tentative D call: TRBD1 (5 bases). The germline V gene has CDR1 GTSNPN and CDR2 SVGIG (reference sequence). The CDR3 loop spans 16 amino acids. V shed 3 bases and J shed 0 bases, with 14 bases lying between them. The CDR3 loop is CAWSRRQHATNEKLFF. The CDR3, as DNA: TGTGCCTGGAGCCGTCGACAGCATGCAACTAATGAAAAACTGTTTTTT.

V usage is TRBV11-2 and J usage is TRBJ2-7, with TRBD1 matching over 9 bases. CDR1 is SGHAT, CDR2 FQNNGV, per germline. CDR3 size: 15 residues. V was clipped by 5 bases and J by 1 base; unmatched bases: 6. CDR3 residues: CASSRRDRESYEQYF. The CDR3 DNA reads as TGTGCCAGCAGCCGGCGGGACAGGGAATCCTACGAGCAGTACTTC.

Points on this clone: Other nucleotide sequences in the sample specify the same CDR3. This rearrangement joins TRBV6-5 to TRBJ2-3, with D unclear. Germline loops: CDR1 MNHEY, CDR2 SVGAGI. V was clipped by 0 bases and J by 4 bases, with 5 bases between them. This CDR3 is 13 amino acids long. CDR3 sequence (DNA): TGTGCCAGCAGTTACTCGACCGCAGATACGCAGTATTTT. It encodes CASSYSTADTQYF.